The TCR beta chain under discussion was sequenced for a study of cytomegalovirus exposure and HLA in healthy donors. CDR1 and CDR2 from the germline V gene are SGHRS and YFSETQ. Trimming removed 4 bases from V and 3 bases from J, with 17 bases in between. The CDR3 runs 15 residues. Study results and limitations: The study recorded some 160 TCR beta chains that were cytomegalovirus-associated. Most TCR sequences were rare, but some public TCRs occurred in many donors. The classifier reportedly diagnosed cytomegalovirus status with high specificity and sensitivity.

The table lists this clone with a count of one. As yet, its antigen is unknown. From the roughly 120-subject validation cohort, which was separate from the roughly 680-subject first cohort, the donors were drawn. The method was immunoSEQ multiplex PCR; TCRdb's version includes in-frame clones alone and lacks a portion of them. The sample contains tens of thousands of clones, approximately 93% of which appear only once. The chain recombines TRBV5-1 with TRBJ2-7; perhaps TRBD2 as D (6 bases). The sequence was collected from a man aged 18 to 30 in good health and CMV-seropositive. Sequencing was done on a sample of PBMCs. CDR3 sequence reads: CASSQPGRAGYEQYF. CDR3 bases: TGCGCCAGCAGCCAACCGGGCCGAGCGGGCTACGAGCAGTACTTC.